This entry describes one T cell receptor beta chain. This sequence may be a read error, since a much larger clone differs from it by one base. RNA transcripts gave rise to amplified TCR beta CDR3 regions. The TCR CDR3 first-round RT-PCR relied on the HTBI primer set. In TCRdb, the multiplex PCR reads were re-called with MiXCR into one record per CDR3 protein. The sample contains about 640,000 distinct CDR3 sequences, roughly 45% of which appear only once. This sample was taken from a study of T cells in Graves' hyperthyroidism and ophthalmopathy. Germline-derived CDR1 and CDR2 are SGHVS and FQNEAQ. The CDR3 sequence is 14 residues long. Exclusion criteria comprised uncontrolled infection, other autoimmune disease, pregnancy or lactation. Diagnosis rested on symptoms, serum thyroxine and TRAb, thyroid ultrasound, and orbital computed tomography.

Sequencing was done on a sample of peripheral blood or thyroid tissue (not recorded which). The sequence was obtained from an adult man with Graves' disease, either hyperthyroidism or ophthalmopathy (not recorded which). The V and J genes are TRBV7-8 and TRBJ1-2; tentative D call: TRBD1 (5 bases). Here the CDR3 reads CASSPDMTGYGHTF. In DNA form, the CDR3 reads TGTGCCAGCAGCCCGGACATGACTGGCTATGGCCACACCTTC. The whole variable domain, remainder taken from reference TRBV7-8 and TRBJ1-2, is GAGVSQSPRYKVAKRGQDVALRCDPISGHVSLFWYQQALGQGPEFLTYFQNEAQLDKSGLPSDRFFAERPEGSVSTLKIQRTQQEDSAVYLCASSPDMTGYGHTFGSGTRLTVV.